The 18 T cell receptor beta chains listed next were all sequenced from one sample in a study of blood T cell repertoires in COVID-19. The table came from immunoSEQ multiplex PCR; TCRdb's copy has only in-frame clones and leaves some out. The repertoire holds almost 300,000 clones, with 85% to 90% as singletons. The sample comprised peripheral blood. These receptors originate from a woman aged 25-40 years with COVID-19, enrolled during active disease.

The chain couples TRBV3-1 (or the pseudogene TRBV3-2) to TRBJ2-5; 11 positions match TRBD2. CDR1 and CDR2 from the germline V gene are LGHDT and YNNKEL (reference sequence). Trimming at V came to 0 bases and at J to 1 base, leaving 7 bases not matched to a gene. CDR3 length: 18 amino acids. CDR3 residues: CASSQDLGTSGSQETQYF. CDR3 DNA sequence: TGTGCCAGCAGCCAAGATCTTGGAACTAGCGGGAGCCAAGAGACCCAGTACTTC.

V usage is TRBV5-1 and J usage is TRBJ1-3; 7 bases are a match to TRBD1. The trim removed 5 bases at V and 1 base at J, leaving 3 bases unmatched. Germline CDR1 is SGHRS and CDR2 is YFSETQ. This CDR3 contains 14 residues. CDR3 nucleotide sequence: TGCGCCAGCAGGTTGACAGGGTCTGGAAACACCATATATTTT. It yields the protein CASRLTGSGNTIYF.

The V gene is TRBV18, the J gene TRBJ1-1; no clear D. Trimming left V 6 bases short and J 2 bases short, with 13 bases between. From germline, CDR1 is KGHSH and CDR2 LQKENI. The CDR3 is made up of 14 amino acids. The CDR3 nucleotides read TGTGCCAGCTCCCCTAGCTGGGGAAACACTGAAGCTTTCTTT. This codes for CASSPSWGNTEAFF.

The rearrangement links TRBV7-6 to TRBJ2-7; 7 bases align to TRBD2. Germline V gene sequence: CDR1 SGHVS, CDR2 FNYEAQ. The CDR3 is 14 amino acids. J gave up 0 bases and V 2 bases, and 1 base lay outside the gene matches. CDR3 bases: TGTGCCAGCAGCTTATGGACTAGCTCCTACGAGCAGTACTTC. It encodes CASSLWTSSYEQYF.

The chain carries TRBV27 and TRBJ1-2; D unresolved. V was cut by 4 bases and J by 2 bases, with 8 bases left in between. Looked up from germline, CDR1 is MNHEY and CDR2 is SMNVEV (reference sequence). CDR3 size: 13 residues. The CDR3 is CASSYTPNYGYTF. The CDR3 bases are TGTGCCAGCAGTTATACACCGAACTATGGCTACACCTTC.

This chain joins TRBV7-9 and TRBJ1-1; D is possibly TRBD1 (5 bases). Germline lookup yields CDR1 SEHNR and CDR2 FQNEAQ (reference sequence). The CDR3 runs 12 residues. V was clipped by 7 bases and J by 4 bases, with 10 bases between them. The CDR3 loop reads CASTRGGTEAFF. The DNA of the CDR3 is TGTGCCAGCACCCGGGGGGGCACTGAAGCTTTCTTT.

The chain is built from TRBV28 and TRBJ2-7, with D perhaps matching TRBD1 (6 bases). Germline values: CDR1 MDHEN, CDR2 SYDVKM. Trimming pared 6 bases from V and 7 bases from J, leaving 13 bases between. The CDR3 runs 12 residues. In nucleotides, the CDR3 is TGTGCCAGCAGAGGACAGATTCGAGAGCAGTACTTC. Translating it yields CASRGQIREQYF.

V gene TRBV4-1 combines with J gene TRBJ2-3; 9 bases are a match to TRBD2. Per germline, CDR1 MGHRA and CDR2 YSYEKL. The CDR3 loop spans 17 amino acids. The junction had 12 bases not matched to a gene; V was cut back by 1 base and J by 7 bases. The CDR3 loop is CASSQASGGGAFNTQYF. CDR3 coding DNA: TGCGCCAGCAGCCAAGCATCGGGCGGGGGGGCGTTTAATACGCAGTATTTT.

The chain has TRBV7-8 and TRBJ1-5; TRBD1 matches 8 bases. This CDR3 is built from 15 residues. CDR1 SGHVS and CDR2 FQNEAQ come from the germline V gene. V was clipped by 2 bases and J by 4 bases; unmatched bases: 4. For the CDR3, the DNA is TGTGCCAGCAGCTTAAGGGGACAGGTTAATCAGCCCCAGCATTTT. It translates to CASSLRGQVNQPQHF.

The chain combines TRBV11-2 with TRBJ1-1, with D perhaps matching TRBD1 (5 bases). The CDR3 loop spans 15 amino acids. V dropped 4 bases and J dropped 3 bases, with 15 bases sitting between them. Per germline, CDR1 SGHAT and CDR2 FQNNGV. The CDR3 loop reads CASSSGWGIDTEAFF. Here the CDR3 DNA reads TGTGCCAGCAGCTCCGGGTGGGGCATCGACACTGAAGCTTTCTTT.

The CDR3 here is CASSPGRVDGYTF. CDR3 sequence (DNA): TGTGCCAGCTCACCCGGCAGGGTTGATGGCTACACCTTC. J is TRBJ1-2 and V is TRBV18; perhaps TRBD1 as D (5 bases). Germline V gene data show CDR1 as KGHSH and CDR2 as LQKENI. V dropped 3 bases and J dropped 6 bases, with 11 bases sitting between them. CDR3 length: 13 amino acids.

The chain employs TRBV5-1 and TRBJ1-1; maybe TRBD1 (5 bases). The germline gives CDR1 SGHRS, CDR2 YFSETQ. The V and J ends lost 4 bases and 0 bases respectively, with 13 bases between them. This CDR3 has 15 amino acids. This CDR3 is CASSRLDSLNTEAFF. The CDR3 coding sequence is TGCGCCAGCAGCCGACTAGACAGCCTGAACACTGAAGCTTTCTTT.

A few counts support this clone. This chain uses TRBV6-6 with TRBJ1-2; D gene ambiguous. The CDR3 has 13 amino acids. Germline V gene data show CDR1 as MNHNY and CDR2 as SVGAGI (reference sequence). The V gene lost 6 bases and the J gene lost 2 bases, with 10 bases spanning the gap. CDR3 residues: CASRLAANYGYTF. CDR3 DNA: TGTGCCAGCAGGTTGGCTGCCAACTATGGCTACACCTTC.

J is TRBJ1-1 and V is TRBV2; 11 bases are a match to TRBD1. J was trimmed by 2 bases and V by 8 bases; bases with no gene match: 7. The CDR3 is made up of 15 amino acids. Germline V lookup: CDR1 SNHLY, CDR2 FYNNEI. DNA for the CDR3: TGTGCCAGCCGATCGGGACAGGGGGGTAACACTGAAGCTTTCTTT. Its protein product is CASRSGQGGNTEAFF.

The chain links TRBV30 to TRBJ2-7, with D maybe TRBD2 (5 bases). The CDR3 consists of 14 residues. The germline gives CDR1 GTSNPN, CDR2 SVGIG (reference sequence). V was clipped by 5 bases and J by 6 bases, with 20 bases between them. The CDR3 nucleotides read TGTGCCTGGGGACGGCCCAATGGCGGGTCCGAGCAGTACTTC. It translates to CAWGRPNGGSEQYF.

The chain combines TRBV6-5 with TRBJ1-2; 7 bases match TRBD1. The CDR3 loop spans 14 amino acids. The V segment lost 4 bases and the J segment 4 bases; nucleotides outside the gene matches: 6. Germline V gene lookup returns CDR1 MNHEY and CDR2 SVGAGI. For the CDR3, the DNA is TGTGCCAGCAGTTTGGTGGACAGGTCCTATGGCTACACCTTC. Its translation is CASSLVDRSYGYTF.

The chain uses TRBV5-6 and TRBJ1-2, with D hard to call. The CDR3 is 14 residues long. The germline V gene has CDR1 SGHDT and CDR2 YYEEEE. V was trimmed by 3 bases and J by 8 bases, leaving 17 bases between them. The CDR3 protein is CASSSPAEGEGYTF. CDR3 in DNA: TGTGCCAGCAGCTCCCCCGCTGAGGGTGAAGGCTACACCTTC.

This chain links TRBV9 with TRBJ1-2; no clear D. CDR1 is SGDLS and CDR2 is YYNGEE in the germline V gene. The CDR3 extends over 13 amino acids. The V end was cut by 1 base, the J end by 5 bases, with 9 bases between. For the CDR3, the DNA is TGTGCCAGCAGCGTAAATTCGGGGTATGGCTACACCTTC. Amino acid sequence: CASSVNSGYGYTF.